This T cell receptor beta chain stems from a study of OX40 agonist ivuxolimab in advanced cancers. Here immunoSEQ multiplex PCR was the method, and the copy in TCRdb shows in-frame clones only, minus some. The table includes about 60,000 clones, about 83% detected once. At baseline, cycle 4 day 1, and cycle 7 day 1, blood was sampled. In germline, CDR1 is PRHDT, CDR2 FYEKMQ (reference sequence). V lost 5 bases, J lost 0 bases, and 16 bases lay in between. The CDR3 is made up of 16 amino acids. The V gene is TRBV13, the J gene TRBJ1-1; weak D call: TRBD1 (5 bases). This receptor was identified in an adult with an advanced solid tumor such as melanoma, head and neck, liver or kidney cancer. Sequenced here: CD4+ or CD8+ T cells sorted from blood, sampled in a trial of the OX40 agonist ivuxolimab. The CDR3 region is CASSRPTDLMNTEAFF. The CDR3 nucleotides read TGTGCCAGCAGCCGACCGACAGACCTAATGAACACTGAAGCTTTCTTT.